Shown below are 16 T cell receptor beta chains from a single sample sequenced in a study of cytomegalovirus exposure and HLA in healthy donors. PCR primers comprised 60 Vbeta and 13 Jbeta primers. The data were produced by immunoSEQ multiplex PCR, yet TCRdb's version contains in-frame clones alone and is incomplete. The sample totals about 170,000 clones. Sequenced material: PBMCs. The receptors were sampled from a woman under 30 in good health and CMV-seropositive.

The J gene is TRBJ2-7, the V gene TRBV5-6; D is possibly TRBD1 (6 bases). The CDR3 totals 14 residues. Trimming took off 2 bases at V and 10 bases at J, with 19 bases between the two ends. Germline values: CDR1 SGHDT, CDR2 YYEEEE. CDR3 in amino acids: CASSFSGVLFRQYF. CDR3 DNA: TGTGCCAGCAGCTTCTCAGGGGTCCTTTTTCGACAGTACTTC.

The V gene is TRBV6-5, the J gene TRBJ2-7; TRBD2 aligns across 7 bases. Trimming took 6 bases from V and 5 from J; bases not matched to a gene: 7. Germline loops: CDR1 MNHEY, CDR2 SVGAGI. This CDR3 is built from 13 residues. In DNA, the CDR3 is TGTGCCAGCAGGTCATCGGGGGGACACGAGCAGTACTTC. Translation gives CASRSSGGHEQYF.

The rearrangement links TRBV6-4 to TRBJ2-7, with 8 bases fitting TRBD1. CDR1 is MRHNA, CDR2 SNTAGT, per germline. J was trimmed by 6 bases and V by 6 bases; bases with no gene match: 16. This CDR3 is 16 amino acids long. CDR3 bases: TGTGCCAGCAGCCCCTCACCCGGACAGGGAAGAGGCGAGCAGTACTTC. It translates to CASSPSPGQGRGEQYF.

The chain uses TRBV4-1 and TRBJ2-1; 11 bases are a match to TRBD2. J was trimmed by 0 bases and V by 4 bases; bases with no gene match: 11. This CDR3 comprises 19 residues. CDR1 is MGHRA, CDR2 YSYEKL, per germline. The CDR3 region is CASSLTSLAGGISYNEQFF. CDR3 coding DNA: TGCGCCAGCAGCCTCACCTCCCTAGCGGGAGGCATCTCCTACAATGAGCAGTTCTTC.

The V gene is TRBV29-1, the J gene TRBJ2-1; TRBD1 aligns across 9 bases. The CDR3 is 14 amino acids. V gave up 4 bases and J gave up 7 bases; unmatched junction bases: 8. Germline V gives CDR1 SQVTM, CDR2 ANQGSEA. The CDR3 sequence: CSVGTGTGRNEQFF. The CDR3 bases are TGCAGCGTTGGAACCGGGACAGGGAGGAATGAGCAGTTCTTC.

V usage is TRBV6-1 and J usage is TRBJ2-1; D may be TRBD1 (6 bases). The CDR3 runs 15 residues. From germline, CDR1 is MNHNS and CDR2 SASEGT. Between the trimmed V and J ends, which lost 6 bases and 5 bases, there was a span of 17 bases. CDR3 in DNA: TGTGCCAGCAGAACAGGGCACCTCGGAAACAATGAGCAGTTCTTC. The encoded protein is CASRTGHLGNNEQFF.

The V gene is TRBV9, the J gene TRBJ1-1, with a possible D match to TRBD1 (5 bases). The V gene's germline CDR1 is SGDLS and CDR2 YYNGEE. V was shortened by 0 bases and J by 5 bases, with 8 bases between the two germline ends. There are 13 residues in the CDR3. In DNA, the CDR3 is TGTGCCAGCAGCGTAGAGCGGGGGACTGAAGCTTTCTTT. Protein: CASSVERGTEAFF.

V and J are TRBV18 and TRBJ2-7; D not certain. Between the trimmed V and J ends, which lost 0 bases and 1 base, there was a span of 7 bases. Germline-derived CDR1 and CDR2 are KGHSH and LQKENI. CDR3 length equals 14 residues. The CDR3 spells CASSPPARSYEQYF. In DNA form, the CDR3 reads TGTGCCAGCTCACCACCCGCGCGGTCCTACGAGCAGTACTTC.

The chain links TRBV5-1 to TRBJ2-1; maybe TRBD2 (6 bases). The CDR3 has 14 residues. V lost 4 bases to trimming and J lost 4 bases, with 12 bases between them. CDR1 is SGHRS, CDR2 YFSETQ, per germline. The CDR3 sequence is CASSTASEYNEQFF. The CDR3, as DNA: TGCGCCAGCAGCACGGCTAGCGAGTACAATGAGCAGTTCTTC.

The chain combines TRBV5-1 with TRBJ1-2; 9 bases are shared with TRBD1. This CDR3 spans 12 amino acids. Trimming cost V 5 bases and J 10 bases; bases outside gene matches: 6. The germline CDR1 and CDR2 sequences are SGHRS and YFSETQ. CDR3 residues: CASRRDRALYTF. The CDR3 nucleotides are TGCGCCAGCAGAAGGGACAGGGCCCTCTACACCTTC. Combining the CDR3 with reference TRBV5-1 and TRBJ1-2 gives the whole variable domain KAGVTQTPRYLIKTRGQQVTLSCSPISGHRSVSWYQQTPGQGLQFLFEYFSETQRNKGNFPGRFSGRQFSNSRSEMNVSTLELGDSALYLCASRRDRALYTFGSGTRLTVV.

The chain uses TRBV5-1 and TRBJ1-1; no clear D. Trimming stripped 3 bases from V and 1 base from J, with 10 bases between. The length of the CDR3 is 14 residues. Germline V gene sequence: CDR1 SGHRS, CDR2 YFSETQ. The CDR3 spells CASSSAPGNTEAFF. CDR3 nucleotides: TGCGCCAGCAGCTCGGCCCCGGGGAACACTGAAGCTTTCTTT.

The chain recombines TRBV9 with TRBJ2-5; D uncertain. The V end was cut by 2 bases, the J end by 1 base, with 9 bases between. Germline V gives CDR1 SGDLS, CDR2 YYNGEE. The CDR3 runs to 14 residues. The CDR3 nucleotides are TGTGCCAGCAGCGTTATCCCCTCCCAAGAGACCCAGTACTTC. Translated: CASSVIPSQETQYF. The variable domain in full, completed from reference TRBV9 and TRBJ2-5, reads DSGVTQTPKHLITATGQRVTLRCSPRSGDLSVYWYQQSLDQGLQFLIQYYNGEERAKGNILERFSAQQFPDLHSELNLSSLELGDSALYFCASSVIPSQETQYFGPGTRLLVL.

The rearrangement joins TRBV30 to TRBJ2-2, with 11 bases matching TRBD2. J lost 2 bases, V lost 5 bases, and 4 bases had no gene match. Germline loops: CDR1 GTSNPN, CDR2 SVGIG (reference sequence). This CDR3 spans 15 amino acids. CDR3 sequence reads: CAWLSGGVNTGELFF. Written as DNA, the CDR3 is TGTGCCTGGCTTAGCGGGGGGGTAAACACCGGGGAGCTGTTTTTT.

The CDR3 loop reads CASSPLPGMNTEAFF. As DNA, the CDR3 is TGTGCCAGCAGCCCACTTCCGGGGATGAACACTGAAGCTTTCTTT. The chain joins TRBV5-4 to TRBJ1-1; no definite D call. Per germline, CDR1 SGHNT and CDR2 YYREEE (reference sequence). Trimming removed 4 bases from V and 0 bases from J, with 13 bases in between. The CDR3 length is 15 residues.

This chain joins TRBV7-3 and TRBJ2-1, with TRBD2 matching 14 bases. Germline V gene lookup returns CDR1 SGHTA and CDR2 FQGTGA. V was clipped by 0 bases and J by 7 bases; unmatched bases: 5. CDR3 size: 17 residues. DNA for the CDR3: TGTGCCAGCAGCTTAACCCTGACTAGCGGGGGGGAAAATGAGCAGTTCTTC. It encodes CASSLTLTSGGENEQFF. Drawing the rest from reference TRBV7-3 and TRBJ2-1, the complete variable domain is GAGVSQTPSNKVTEKGKYVELRCDPISGHTALYWYRQSLGQGPEFLIYFQGTGAADDSGLPNDRFFAVRPEGSVSTLKIQRTERGDSAVYLCASSLTLTSGGENEQFFGPGTRLTVL.

The chain links TRBV6-5 to TRBJ1-1; 8 bases fit TRBD1. Unmatched junction bases numbered 3, after V lost 2 bases and J lost 7 bases. CDR1 MNHEY and CDR2 SVGAGI come from the germline V gene. CDR3 length equals 13 residues. The CDR3 DNA sequence: TGTGCCAGCAGTTACCAAGGACAGGGTGAAGCTTTCTTT. Amino acid sequence: CASSYQGQGEAFF.